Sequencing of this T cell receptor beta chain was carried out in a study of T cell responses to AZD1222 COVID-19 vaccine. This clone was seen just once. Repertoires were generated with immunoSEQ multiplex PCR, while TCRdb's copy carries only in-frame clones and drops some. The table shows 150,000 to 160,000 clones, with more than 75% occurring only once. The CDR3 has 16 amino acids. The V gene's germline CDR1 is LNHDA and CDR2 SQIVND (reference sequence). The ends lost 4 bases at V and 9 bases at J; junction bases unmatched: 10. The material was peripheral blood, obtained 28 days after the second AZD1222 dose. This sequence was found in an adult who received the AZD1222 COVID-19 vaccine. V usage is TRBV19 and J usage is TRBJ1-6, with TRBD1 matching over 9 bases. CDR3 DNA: TGTGCCAGTAGTAATCGACAGGGGGTGCGTGGTTCACCCCTCCACTTT. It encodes CASSNRQGVRGSPLHF.